The next 21 T cell receptor beta chains were all read from a single sample in a study of cytomegalovirus exposure and HLA in healthy donors (dated by TCRdb to 2017 to 2019). Library preparation used the immunoSEQ multiplex PCR assay. For the multiplex PCR, a mixture combining 60 forward primers for TCR Vbeta segments and 13 reverse primers for TCR Jbeta segments was used. TCRdb re-hosts the immuneACCESS table, in-frame sequences only. Its copies lack some clones; in the studies checked, an unresolved V gene accounts for under half of them, and the cause for the rest is not known. The sample includes about 89,000 clones, with about 85% observed a single time. Clones ranked in the top ten supply less than 8% of the sample. Source material: PBMCs. Every receptor here comes from a man aged 40-49 years in good health and CMV-seropositive.

This chain uses TRBV11-2 with TRBJ1-2, with 7 bases fitting TRBD1. Losses at the gene ends were 4 bases for V and 2 bases for J; bases not matched to a gene: 7. This CDR3 contains 15 residues. Germline V gives CDR1 SGHAT, CDR2 FQNNGV. CDR3 loop: CASSSRGTANYGYTF. Here the CDR3 DNA reads TGTGCCAGCAGCTCCAGGGGGACAGCCAACTATGGCTACACCTTC. Using reference TRBV11-2 and TRBJ1-2 for the parts outside the CDR3, the full variable domain is EAGVAQSPRYKIIEKRQSVAFWCNPISGHATLYWYQQILGQGPKLLIQFQNNGVVDDSQLPKDRFSAERLKGVDSTLKIQPAKLEDSAVYLCASSSRGTANYGYTFGSGTRLTVV.

The rearrangement uses TRBV2 and TRBJ2-1; 7 bases are shared with TRBD2. The CDR3 has 11 residues. Germline V gene data show CDR1 as SNHLY and CDR2 as FYNNEI. V dropped 4 bases and J dropped 9; count of bases not matched to a gene: 0. The CDR3 DNA reads as TGTGCCAGCAGTGGGGGGGGTGAGCAGTTCTTC. Protein product: CASSGGGEQFF.

This clone occurred a few times. The gene calls are TRBV7-9 and TRBJ1-1, with TRBD1 matching 9 bases. Germline V gives CDR1 SEHNR, CDR2 FQNEAQ (reference sequence). This CDR3 is built from 16 residues. After removal of 5 bases from V and 4 bases from J, the junction contained 11 bases not matched to a gene. CDR3 loop: CASSADRGGRVTEAFF. The CDR3 DNA reads as TGTGCCAGCAGCGCCGACAGGGGGGGACGGGTCACTGAAGCTTTCTTT.

This clone was observed a few times. This chain connects TRBV6-1 to TRBJ2-7, with 7 nucleotides matching TRBD2. V shed 7 bases, J shed 0 bases, and the junction held 9 bases outside the gene matches. CDR1 and CDR2 (germline): MNHNS, SASEGT. This CDR3 region has 15 residues. Here the CDR3 DNA reads TGTGCCAGCAAAGAAGCGGGGCTCAGCTCCTACGAGCAGTACTTC. Translated, it gives CASKEAGLSSYEQYF.

CDR3 sequence reads: CASSSDYRGTDTQYF. The CDR3 nucleotides read TGCGCCAGCAGCTCTGACTATCGAGGAACAGATACGCAGTATTTT. The rearrangement links TRBV4-1 to TRBJ2-3, with D perhaps TRBD2 (5 bases). V lost 5 bases to trimming and J lost 3 bases, with 15 bases between them. Germline values: CDR1 MGHRA, CDR2 YSYEKL. The CDR3 sequence is 15 residues long.

This clone was seen more than once but under ten times. Written as DNA, the CDR3 is TGTGCCAGCAGTCCAGCGGGGGAGGCTCAGCCCCAGCATTTT. Translation: CASSPAGEAQPQHF. The rearrangement joins TRBV6-6 to TRBJ1-5; TRBD1 is a possible D gene (5 bases). The CDR3 covers 14 residues. Germline V CDR1 and CDR2: MNHNY, SVGAGI (reference sequence). Trimming stripped 5 bases from V and 6 bases from J, with 14 bases between.

The V and J genes are TRBV10-2 and TRBJ1-1; D call uncertain. The CDR3 consists of 10 residues. Germline V lookup: CDR1 WSHSY, CDR2 SAAADI. Deletions cut 8 bases from V and 8 bases from J, with 9 bases between. CDR3 in DNA: TGCGCCAGCCGGAAGCGGGAAGCTTTCTTT. Protein product: CASRKREAFF.

This chain joins TRBV18 and TRBJ2-1, with D tentatively TRBD1 (5 bases). V lost 5 bases and J 5 bases, leaving 16 bases between the germline ends. The CDR3 consists of 15 residues. The germline V gene has CDR1 KGHSH and CDR2 LQKENI. This CDR3 reads CASSTLTEHHNEQFF. CDR3 DNA: TGTGCCAGCTCAACCCTGACAGAACATCACAATGAGCAGTTCTTC. Full variable domain (missing parts from reference TRBV18 and TRBJ2-1): NAGVMQNPRHLVRRRGQEARLRCSPMKGHSHVYWYRQLPEEGLKFMVYLQKENIIDESGMPKERFSAEFPKEGPSILRIQQVVRGDSAAYFCASSTLTEHHNEQFFGPGTRLTVL.

The chain joins TRBV19 to TRBJ1-5; 7 positions agree with TRBD1. The germline V gene encodes CDR1 LNHDA and CDR2 SQIVND (reference sequence). The ends lost 5 bases at V and 4 bases at J; junction bases unmatched: 5. The CDR3 loop spans 14 amino acids. The DNA for the CDR3 is TGTGCCAGTAGTTGGGACAGTGGTAATCAGCCCCAGCATTTT. Translation: CASSWDSGNQPQHF.

The chain joins TRBV29-1 to TRBJ1-4; tentatively, D is TRBD1 (5 bases). Germline V CDR1 and CDR2: SQVTM, ANQGSEA. The CDR3 loop spans 14 amino acids. V was shortened by 0 bases and J by 7 bases, with 12 bases between the two germline ends. The CDR3 sequence is CSVEEGGIREKLFF. DNA for the CDR3: TGCAGCGTTGAAGAGGGGGGAATCCGTGAAAAACTGTTTTTT.

This chain connects TRBV29-1 to TRBJ2-1, with TRBD2 as a possible D gene (5 bases). V shed 7 bases and J shed 5 bases, with 15 bases lying between them. The germline CDR1 and CDR2 sequences are SQVTM and ANQGSEA. This CDR3 comprises 13 residues. CDR3 nucleotide sequence: TGCAGCGCTCGGACTGGGAATGACAATGAGCAGTTCTTC. It yields the protein CSARTGNDNEQFF.

The CDR3 bases are TGTGCCGGCAATAGCGGGAGCTCCTCAGAGACCCAGTACTTC. Encoded protein: CAGNSGSSSETQYF. This rearrangement joins TRBV7-2 to TRBJ2-5; 9 nucleotides match TRBD2. Germline V gene sequence: CDR1 SGHTA, CDR2 FQGNSA. The CDR3 spans 14 residues. The ends lost 11 bases at V and 4 bases at J; junction bases unmatched: 11.

About this clone: At one end the junction does not follow the germline gene, possibly because of a read error. This sample also contains other DNA sequences that code for the same CDR3. The chain uses TRBV6-5 and TRBJ1-2; 8 bases are a match to TRBD1. This CDR3 spans 15 amino acids. From germline, CDR1 is MNHEY and CDR2 SVGAGI. DNA of the CDR3: TGTGCCAGCAGCTACTCGCCACAGGGGGATAATGGCTACACCTTC. Protein product: CASSYSPQGDNGYTF.

The V gene is TRBV30, the J gene TRBJ2-5; D not certain. The CDR3 consists of 11 residues. Trimming shortened V by 0 bases and J by 7 bases, and 6 bases separated the two germline ends. Germline V gene data show CDR1 as GTSNPN and CDR2 as SVGIG (reference sequence). The CDR3 sequence is CAWSVLGTQYF. DNA for the CDR3: TGTGCCTGGAGTGTACTCGGGACCCAGTACTTC. Filled out from reference TRBV30 and TRBJ2-5, the complete variable domain reads SQTIHQWPATLVQPVGSPLSLECTVEGTSNPNLYWYRQAAGRGLQLLFYSVGIGQISSEVPQNLSASRPQDRQFILSSKKLLLSDSGFYLCAWSVLGTQYFGPGTRLLVL.

CDR3 sequence: CASKIPGNTEAFF. The DNA for the CDR3 is TGTGCCAGTAAAATCCCCGGGAACACTGAAGCTTTCTTT. J is TRBJ1-1 and V is TRBV19; D unclear. The CDR3 is 13 amino acids. The V end was cut by 7 bases, the J end by 1 base, with 10 bases between. Germline V gene sequence: CDR1 LNHDA, CDR2 SQIVND (reference sequence).

The chain carries TRBV28 and TRBJ2-5, with D possibly matching TRBD1 (5 bases). Trimming removed 2 bases at V and 4 bases at J, with 14 bases between. This CDR3 region has 15 residues. Germline lookup yields CDR1 MDHEN and CDR2 SYDVKM. CDR3 protein: CASSLTRKGIETQYF. The CDR3 nucleotides are TGTGCCAGCAGTTTAACGAGGAAGGGGATAGAGACCCAGTACTTC.

V gene TRBV10-3 combines with J gene TRBJ1-3; no firm D call. Looked up from germline, CDR1 is ENHRY and CDR2 is SYGVKD. This CDR3 contains 14 residues. Trimming took off 0 bases at V and 5 bases at J, with 8 bases between the two ends. The CDR3 nucleotides are TGTGCCATCAGTGAGTCCGGGTCTCGAAACACCATATATTTT. Translated, it gives CAISESGSRNTIYF.

J is TRBJ2-1 and V is TRBV9, with 10 bases identical to TRBD2. This CDR3 spans 17 amino acids. Trimming at V came to 3 bases and at J to 3 bases, leaving 9 bases not matched to a gene. CDR1 and CDR2 from the germline V gene are SGDLS and YYNGEE. CDR3 loop: CASSAQPTSGLYNEQFF. The CDR3 nucleotides are TGTGCCAGCAGCGCCCAACCGACTAGCGGGCTCTACAATGAGCAGTTCTTC.

J is TRBJ1-2 and V is TRBV5-1; 8 bases agree with TRBD1. V shed 4 bases, J shed 0 bases, and the junction held 5 bases outside the gene matches. Germline V gene data show CDR1 as SGHRS and CDR2 as YFSETQ. There are 15 residues in the CDR3. The CDR3 reads CASSVGTGSNYGYTF. In nucleotides, the CDR3 is TGCGCCAGCAGCGTGGGGACAGGATCTAACTATGGCTACACCTTC.

The rearrangement links TRBV2 to TRBJ1-2, with a tentative D call TRBD1 (5 bases). Germline V CDR1 and CDR2: SNHLY, FYNNEI. The CDR3 runs 15 residues. With 0 bases removed from V and 7 bases from J, the gap between germline ends came to 15 bases. The CDR3 spells CASSEALGGLGGYTF. As DNA, the CDR3 is TGTGCCAGCAGTGAAGCGCTGGGGGGTTTAGGTGGCTACACCTTC.

This clone turned up a few times. The rearrangement uses TRBV9 and TRBJ2-4, with TRBD1 matching 7 bases. CDR3 length equals 14 residues. Trimming at V came to 0 bases and at J to 14 bases, leaving 11 bases not matched to a gene. CDR1 is SGDLS and CDR2 is YYNGEE in the germline V gene. The chain's CDR3 is CASSVGDVKGAEYF. In nucleotides, the CDR3 is TGTGCCAGCAGCGTAGGGGATGTTAAGGGGGCCGAGTACTTC. Complete variable domain (other parts from reference TRBV9 and TRBJ2-4): DSGVTQTPKHLITATGQRVTLRCSPRSGDLSVYWYQQSLDQGLQFLIQYYNGEERAKGNILERFSAQQFPDLHSELNLSSLELGDSALYFCASSVGDVKGAEYFGAGTRLSVL.